These 2 T cell receptor beta chains came from one sample sequenced in a study of T cell changes during pregnancy in multiple sclerosis. Method: immunoSEQ multiplex PCR; TCRdb's copy keeps in-frame clones and lacks some. This sample yields some 60,000 clones, of which 80% to 95% are seen a single time; more than 0.7% belongs to the top ten. Material: peripheral blood, obtained in the first trimester of pregnancy. All receptors derive from a female donor with multiple sclerosis, enrolled in a pregnancy study.

V is TRBV15 and J is TRBJ2-3, with a possible D match to TRBD1 (5 bases). Germline lookup yields CDR1 LNHNV and CDR2 YYDKDF (reference sequence). V lost 8 bases to trimming and J lost 2 bases, with 8 bases between them. There are 12 residues in the CDR3. As DNA, the CDR3 is TGTGCCACCGGACAAGACACAGATACGCAGTATTTT. Its protein product is CATGQDTDTQYF.

This clone appeared once. The V and J genes are TRBV19 and TRBJ2-7; TRBD1 matches 7 bases. Trimming removed 1 base from V and 6 bases from J; junction bases left unmatched: 9. The length of the CDR3 is 15 residues. The germline gives CDR1 LNHDA, CDR2 SQIVND (reference sequence). CDR3: CASSIGGQGVGEQYF. The CDR3 DNA sequence: TGTGCCAGTAGTATAGGCGGGCAGGGGGTTGGCGAGCAGTACTTC.